This T cell receptor (beta chain) was sequenced in a study of cytomegalovirus exposure and HLA in healthy donors (dated by TCRdb to 2016 to 2017). In the study overall: An earlier analysis of 587 of the donors reported 276 Gb of sequence data and some 120 million unique TCR beta sequences from 190 million or so T cells. To study patterns of TCR occurrence, a later analysis re-analyzed previously published TCR beta repertoires from around 670 donors and added high-resolution HLA genotyping. Several DR-DQ haplotypes were handled as single units for association and clustering because linkage in the cohort was strong. To predict cytomegalovirus infection status, the study combined high-throughput TCR immunosequencing, statistical association of individual TCRs with disease status, and machine learning. Among 398 genotyped donors of the cohort, an average of approximately 230,000 unique TCR beta nucleotide sequences were sequenced per donor, 15% to 20% of them non-productive. The study was designed to test whether signatures of past pathogen exposure could be identified by cataloging public T cell receptors. Donor age, sex, ethnicity and CMV serostatus were compiled alongside the repertoire data. The study profiled the T cell repertoires of 500 to 800 subjects by immunosequencing and related them to cytomegalovirus serostatus. In a later genetic analysis, genome-wide SNP genotypes for about three fifths of the roughly 670 donors were used, and that subset was treated as a discovery cohort. An earlier analysis of a few hundred of the donors applied high-throughput TCR beta sequencing to assess whether each TCR beta V gene segment acted as functional or pseudogenic. Among the approximately 430 genotyped donors, around 81% belonged to the genetic ancestry cluster associated with self-reported Caucasian donors. An early release covering more than 500 HLA-typed donors comprised 250 to 350 gigabases of sequencing data and around 80 million unique TCR sequences. Rather than using new phenotypic data, the later analysis identified candidate immune exposures from TCR beta sequences and from how often those sequences occurred across donors. HLA typing covered class I and class II loci at four-digit resolution. The number of typed donors differed by locus: about 620-640 for A, B, C, DRB1 and DQB1; 522 for DQA1; 606 for DPA1; and 400 to 480 for DPB1. A separate validation cohort of some 130 different subjects was used in addition to the roughly 720-subject first cohort. All discovery cohort repertoires had been generated using a single sequencing platform. Overall study results and their limits: While some public TCRs were present in many individuals, most TCR sequences turned up only very rarely across donors. A later analysis found that TCR association rates varied across HLA loci, with DRB1 alleles showing the most associated TCRs and HLA-C alleles the fewest. The sequencing pipeline was judged likely to have produced a cluster of highly shared sequence variants as a technical artifact. V-gene and J-gene trimming of TCR beta chains was associated with a missense DCLRE1C variant in a later genetic analysis, and the association was replicated in an independent cohort. Presence/absence analyses assumed roughly uniform sequencing depth across donors, an assumption that may not hold. In a later analysis, 15,000 to 20,000 TCR beta sequences were associated with specific HLA alleles at a false discovery rate of 0.05. According to a later genetic analysis, donors in an Asian-associated ancestry cluster had fewer N-insertions in productive TCRs than the approximately 670-donor mean. The authors suggested that the approach could potentially be generalized to other disease states and immunological phenotypes. A further reported finding was that TCR beta sequences accurately predicted the HLA-A and HLA-B alleles for most subjects in the first cohort. The 87-base-pair reads could not distinguish some IMGT-functional V segments, including TRBV6-2 and TRBV6-3, so those segments were excluded. Most CMV-associated TCR beta chains appeared to be HLA-restricted in a later analysis, and the HLA associations seemed to be driven largely by CMV exposure. Correlated functional status among segregating V segments might reflect linkage disequilibrium, but an unknown experimental factor could not be ruled out. According to a later analysis, parvovirus B19, influenza, CMV and Epstein-Barr virus appeared linked to several top co-occurrence clusters. The cohort was sequenced for TCR beta chains only, and without alpha or paired-chain data the features that could be detected were limited. Immune exposure information for the cohort was limited to CMV serostatus. Three of the identified cytomegalovirus-associated TCR beta chains were confirmed in vitro to be specific for cytomegalovirus antigens. Strong co-occurrence of HLA alleles, especially DR and DQ, made assigning TCR associations to individual alleles difficult. The classifier was reported to diagnose cytomegalovirus status with high specificity and sensitivity in both the original cohort and the validation cohort. In a later analysis, HLA-associated TCR beta chains were found to be more clonally expanded and to have lower generation probabilities than equally common non-associated chains. The study listed approximately 160 TCR beta chains as associated with cytomegalovirus. In an earlier analysis of 587 of the donors, most TCR beta V segments appeared in productive rearrangements about 90% or about 30% of the time, broadly matching IMGT annotations. Because HLA typing was unavailable for some donors at each locus, only the typed subset was used in association tests. Because counts were too low, approximately 18 rarely observed V segments, including chromosome 9 orphons, were excluded from the earlier analysis of roughly 580 of the donors.

In its sample, this clone was seen once. Its antigen specificity is not known. The record has no base qualities; no much larger clone is one base away. Germline trimming: 3 bases from V, 2 bases from J; junction bases outside gene matches: 7. Taken from cysteine to phenylalanine, the CDR3 has 16 residues. The kept DNA is CDR3 alone, 48 bases in frame from the first base. As encoded in the germline V gene, CDR1 is KGHSH while CDR2 is LQKENI. The cohort was made up of 666 healthy bone marrow donors. At the time of sampling, every cohort member was nominally healthy, though immune exposures that went unrecorded were likely present. The donor was CMV seronegative and belonged to the group of several hundred seronegative cohort members. A peripheral blood sample was provided by each donor, and peripheral blood mononuclear cells were used for TCR beta sequencing. Genomic DNA was extracted from the blood cell samples with the Qiagen DNeasy Blood Extraction Kit.

Libraries were built with the immunoSEQ multiplex PCR assay. The multiplex PCR relied on a mix of 60 forward primers for TCR Vbeta segments and 13 reverse primers for TCR Jbeta segments. A multiplex PCR assay on genomic DNA amplified the CDR3 region of rearranged TCR beta genes. The amplified TCR beta libraries were sequenced on the Illumina HiSeq System as 87-base-pair reads. In the original analysis: Across the 700 or so repertoires, a later analysis counted 60 million to 90 million unique TCR beta chains, 9.5 million to 12 million of which were shared by at least two donors. To remove PCR and sequencing errors, raw reads were error-corrected and collapsed into unique sequences using a nearest-neighbor algorithm that merged closely related sequences. To assign V, D and J gene segments, CDR3 sequences were aligned to IMGT reference sequences. Each retained sequence needed at least a six-nucleotide match to both a V gene segment and a J gene segment. Rearrangements were called productive when the CDR3 lacked stop codons and stayed in frame with V and J; all others were non-productive. CDR3 was defined according to IMGT convention as the region running from the second conserved V-encoded cysteine to the conserved J-encoded phenylalanine. In an earlier analysis of around 570 of the donors, sequences lacking an unambiguous match to a single V gene segment were excluded. An earlier analysis of approximately 590 of the donors called V segments functional above 56.7% productive rearrangements and segregating when the between-donor standard deviation exceeded 5%. To diagnose cytomegalovirus status from the catalog of TCR beta chain sequences, a statistical classification framework was built. V and J gene assignment, in a later analysis, came from comparing TCR nucleotide sequences with IMGT/GENE-DB human TR gene sequences. The TCRdist pipeline was used in a later analysis to assign CDR3 sequences and most-parsimonious VDJ recombination scenarios. In a later analysis, each TCR beta chain was defined by its CDR3 amino acid sequence together with its V-gene family, and reads lacking a unique V-gene family were excluded. A later analysis removed 500 to 650 highly shared, low-generation-probability nucleotide sequences to deal with suspected cross-contamination and a sequencing artifact. For each public chain, a later analysis derived a clonal expansion index from normalized ranks of inferred template counts within each repertoire. A later analysis computed generation probabilities with a VDJ recombination model fitted to out-of-frame rearrangements, and checked the results against IGoR. In a later analysis, hypergeometric tests were used to score TCR-TCR, TCR-HLA and TCR-CMV co-occurrence, with a repertoire-size bias correction applied to TCR pairs. In a later analysis, false discovery rates were estimated by permuting HLA or CMV assignments 20 times. In a later analysis, co-occurring TCRs were grouped using DBSCAN, and TCRdist sequence similarity was added for clustering within HLA-allele-positive subsets. Co-occurrence clustering excluded repertoires with fewer than 30,000 or more than 120,000 public chains, plus five with anomalous nucleotide sharing. Here the immuneACCESS table is served through TCRdb, limited to in-frame sequences with V and J called. Missing clones are a known gap in these copies; in checked studies unresolved V genes cover under half, and the rest lacks a known reason. Clone size and V and J calls were adopted from that table, with D and trimming inferred from the DNA. This sample comprises around 220,000 clones, nearly 80% of them detected only once. The top ten hold around 1.7% of the sample.

The source of this sequence is a young man in good health and CMV-seronegative. The receptor chain draws on TRBV18 and TRBJ2-3; 8 bases in the middle match TRBD1. The sample was PBMCs. The CDR3 is CASSPLAGGNTDTQYF. At the DNA level, the sequence is TGTGCCAGCTCACCCCTCGCAGGGGGCAACACAGATACGCAGTATTTT.